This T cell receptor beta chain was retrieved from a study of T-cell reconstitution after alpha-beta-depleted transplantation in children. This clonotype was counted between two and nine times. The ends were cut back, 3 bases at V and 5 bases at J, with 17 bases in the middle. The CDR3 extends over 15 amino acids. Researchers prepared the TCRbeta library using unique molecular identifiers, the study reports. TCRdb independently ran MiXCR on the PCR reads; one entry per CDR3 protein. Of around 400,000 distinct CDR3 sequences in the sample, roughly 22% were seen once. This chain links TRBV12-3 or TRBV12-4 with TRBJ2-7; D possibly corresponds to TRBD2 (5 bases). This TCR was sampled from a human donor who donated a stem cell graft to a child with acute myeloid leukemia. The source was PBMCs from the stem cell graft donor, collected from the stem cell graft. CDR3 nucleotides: TGTGCCAGCAGTTTTTTTTTCACCCGGGGAAACGAGCAGTACTTC. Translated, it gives CASSFFFTRGNEQYF.